These 8 T cell receptor beta chains originate from one sample sequenced in a study of blood T cell repertoires in COVID-19. Data came from immunoSEQ multiplex PCR; TCRdb stores just in-frame clones and leaves some out. This sample has tens of thousands of clones; roughly 87% occur once, and the top ten carry 4.5% to 5.5%. Sequences were obtained from peripheral blood. The source of these receptors is a man at least 80 years old in a cohort sampled during active COVID-19.

The J gene is TRBJ1-5, the V gene TRBV7-2, with D perhaps TRBD1 (5 bases). Per the germline V gene, CDR1 is SGHTA and CDR2 is FQGNSA. The CDR3 sequence is 16 residues long. V was cut by 4 bases and J by 3 bases, with 16 bases left in between. The CDR3 DNA is TGTGCCAGCAGCTCCGCCGCAGGGTTTACCAATCAGCCCCAGCATTTT. Encoded protein: CASSSAAGFTNQPQHF. The whole variable domain, filled in from reference TRBV7-2 and TRBJ1-5, reads GAGVSQSPSNKVTEKGKDVELRCDPISGHTALYWYRQSLGQGLEFLIYFQGNSAPDKSGLPSDRFSAERTGGSVSTLTIQRTQQEDSAVYLCASSSAAGFTNQPQHFGDGTRLSIL.

The V call is TRBV21-1, the J call TRBJ1-2; TRBD1, the D gene given by the table, was not confirmed from the DNA. TRBV21-1 is flagged as a pseudogene. The CDR3 has 14 amino acids. This CDR3 is CASSKCGQVYGYTF. The CDR3 DNA follows: TGTGCCAGCAGCAAGTGTGGGCAGGTCTATGGCTACACCTTC.

This chain connects TRBV19 to TRBJ1-2; TRBD1 aligns across 7 bases. The CDR3 consists of 15 residues. Germline loops: CDR1 LNHDA, CDR2 SQIVND (reference sequence). The V segment lost 3 bases and the J segment 8 bases; nucleotides outside the gene matches: 12. For the CDR3, the DNA is TGTGCCAGTAGTATTGGGATACAGGGGATTGGGGGCTACACCTTC. Its protein product is CASSIGIQGIGGYTF.

This chain links TRBV7-3 with TRBJ2-1, with 8 bases fitting TRBD1. The CDR3 is 14 residues long. V dropped 1 base and J dropped 9; count of bases not matched to a gene: 5. Germline lookup yields CDR1 SGHTA and CDR2 FQGTGA. The CDR3 spells CASSLIAGTGEQFF. The CDR3 nucleotides are TGTGCCAGCAGCTTAATTGCAGGGACAGGTGAGCAGTTCTTC.

The V call is TRBV7-6, the J call TRBJ2-1, with 9 bases fitting TRBD2. Germline CDR1 and CDR2: SGHVS and FNYEAQ. CDR3 length equals 16 residues. The V segment lost 3 bases and the J segment 8 bases; nucleotides outside the gene matches: 11. The CDR3 region has the DNA TGTGCCAGCAGCTTCTTGACTAGCGGTAGGACCGATGAGCAGTTCTTC. Translation gives CASSFLTSGRTDEQFF.

The chain uses TRBV20-1 and TRBJ2-3; TRBD1 matches at 7 bases. V shed 3 bases, J shed 0 bases, and the junction held 6 bases outside the gene matches. Germline assignment: CDR1 DFQATT and CDR2 SNEGSKA (reference sequence). The CDR3 consists of 15 residues. The CDR3 coding sequence is TGCAGTGCTAGTCTCCGGACAGGAAGCACAGATACGCAGTATTTT. It is translated as CSASLRTGSTDTQYF.

This clone appeared a few times. The chain has TRBV5-1 and TRBJ2-7; 7 positions match TRBD1. Per germline, CDR1 SGHRS and CDR2 YFSETQ. Losses at the gene ends were 1 base for V and 2 bases for J; bases not matched to a gene: 6. The CDR3 contains 15 residues. Written as DNA, the CDR3 is TGCGCCAGCAGCTTGACAGGGGTCAACCCCTACGAGCAGTACTTC. Translated, it gives CASSLTGVNPYEQYF. Together with reference TRBV5-1 and TRBJ2-7, the CDR3 gives the full variable domain: KAGVTQTPRYLIKTRGQQVTLSCSPISGHRSVSWYQQTPGQGLQFLFEYFSETQRNKGNFPGRFSGRQFSNSRSEMNVSTLELGDSALYLCASSLTGVNPYEQYFGPGTRLTVT.

The chain is built from TRBV15 and TRBJ1-6; 9 nucleotides align to TRBD1. Germline values: CDR1 LNHNV, CDR2 YYDKDF (reference sequence). With V trimmed by 1 base and J by 10 bases, 2 bases remained unmatched. This CDR3 comprises 14 residues. CDR3 residues: CATSRATGGSPLHF. CDR3 DNA: TGTGCCACCAGCAGAGCGACAGGGGGATCACCCCTCCACTTT.